This is a list of T cell receptor beta chains from one sample in a study of cytomegalovirus exposure and HLA in healthy donors. Produced via immunoSEQ multiplex PCR; TCRdb's table is partial and in-frame only. The table lists 130,000 to 150,000 clones, roughly 78% of them singletons. Sequencing input: PBMCs. The source is a female donor in good health and CMV-seronegative. The CDR3 runs from the conserved cysteine through the conserved F or W. D genes are given only for firm matches.

d_gene | j_gene | v_gene | CDR3aa
- | TRBJ2-2 | TRBV7-2 | CASTNQKDRNTGELFF
TRBD1 | TRBJ1-1 | TRBV5-1 | CASSYGTGIRLNTEAFF
- | TRBJ1-1 | TRBV4-1 | CASSPQSRVGAEAFF
- | TRBJ2-5 | TRBV6-1 | CASSFGGETQYF
- | TRBJ2-7 | TRBV21-1 | CASSKGLLAGKDEQYF
TRBD1 | TRBJ2-7 | TRBV19 | CASKERQGVNEQYF
TRBD1 | TRBJ1-1 | TRBV5-6 | CASSWLGQGDTEAFF
- | TRBJ1-5 | TRBV25-1 | CASSEAGISNQPQHF
- | TRBJ1-1 | TRBV10-3 | CATTIGGGGVTEAFF
- | TRBJ1-3 | TRBV28 | CASSSTGMVRNTIYF
TRBD1 | TRBJ1-1 | TRBV5-1 | CASRLGQGSSVEAFF
- | TRBJ2-6 | TRBV6-1 | CASSTGLANVLTF
TRBD2 | TRBJ2-7 | TRBV14 | CASSQGLAGGAITYEQYF
TRBD1 | TRBJ1-1 | TRBV9 | CASSRTDRGRIEAFF
- | TRBJ2-5 | TRBV27 | CASSSLGRAPQETQYF
- | TRBJ2-7 | TRBV11-2 | CASSLRGFYEQYF
- | TRBJ1-5 | TRBV19 | CASRMTGASNQPQHF
- | TRBJ1-5 | TRBV28 | CASSSREGFSNQPQHF
- | TRBJ1-1 | TRBV29-1 | CSVRNSLNTEAFF
TRBD1 | TRBJ2-1 | TRBV19 | CASSIGTDYNEQFF
TRBD2 | TRBJ2-3 | TRBV7-8 | CASSLGLAGGYSTDTQYF
TRBD1 | TRBJ2-5 | TRBV5-1 | CASSPGQGWSETQYF
TRBD2 | TRBJ2-3 | TRBV28 | CASSLPGLAQTGTQYF
- | TRBJ1-5 | TRBV6-1 | CASGANTDQPQHF
- | TRBJ2-7 | TRBV28 | CASSLSTGSPYEQYF
- | TRBJ2-1 | TRBV29-1 | CSAVSGTNYNEQFF
- | TRBJ1-1 | TRBV6-5 | CASSPNGGNTEAFF
TRBD1 | TRBJ1-1 | TRBV5-5 | CASRSTGTGATEAFF
- | TRBJ2-5 | TRBV7-9 | CASSPSGGWETQYF
- | TRBJ2-3 | TRBV2 | CASSEGGRVIDTQYF
- | TRBJ2-1 | TRBV2 | CASSHPFGRGSSYNEQFF
TRBD2 | TRBJ2-1 | TRBV30 | CAWSVSLAGGYNEQFF
TRBD2 | TRBJ2-3 | TRBV5-3 | CARSLGVGTSGPTDTQYF
- | TRBJ2-7 | TRBV27 | CASSLGPTYEQYF
TRBD1 | TRBJ1-2 | TRBV5-1 | CASSETGNYGYTF
- | TRBJ1-5 | TRBV11-2 | CASSLGGFQPQHF
- | TRBJ2-7 | TRBV10-2 | CASSESYRDEQYF
- | TRBJ1-6 | TRBV30 | CAWAPGQGINSPLHF
TRBD1 | TRBJ2-7 | TRBV5-4 | CASSLGTGEWNEQYF
- | TRBJ2-7 | TRBV5-4 | CASSLAGTTSYEQYF
- | TRBJ2-3 | TRBV4-1 | CASSQMGLATDTQYF
TRBD2 | TRBJ2-3 | TRBV28 | CASLGGGVTDTQYF
TRBD1 | TRBJ1-3 | TRBV14 | CASSSRQGLSGNTIYF
TRBD2 | TRBJ2-7 | TRBV5-1 | CASSLVTSGRRAYEQYF
TRBD2 | TRBJ2-7 | TRBV29-1 | CSVEVAGATYEQYF
TRBD2 | TRBJ2-1 | TRBV30 | CAWSGTSGANEQFF
TRBD1 | TRBJ1-1 | TRBV5-4 | CASSRGQPNTEAFF
- | TRBJ2-7 | TRBV21-1 | CASSKRDSPYEQYF
TRBD1 | TRBJ1-6 | TRBV4-3 | CASGQGGNSPLHF
- | TRBJ2-2 | TRBV30 | CAWDASTRLNTGELFF
TRBD1 | TRBJ2-7 | TRBV14 | CARSGTGVGLYEQYF
- | TRBJ2-7 | TRBV2 | CASTWGDQRSYEQYF
- | TRBJ1-5 | TRBV6-6 | CASSYWAADQPQHF
- | TRBJ1-1 | TRBV4-2 | CASSRTPLTEAFF